The rows below give T cell receptor beta chains drawn from one sample of a study of CD8 T cells in ankylosing spondylitis. MiXCR, applied by TCRdb to the 5' RACE reads, yields one record per CDR3 protein. The sample carries 800,000 to 900,000 distinct CDR3 sequences, 12% recorded once. The material sequenced was blood, either unsorted or a sorted T cell fraction (not recorded which). The receptors derive from a male donor with ankylosing spondylitis. Both conserved end residues are trimmed from each CDR3. The D gene is left open where the match is weak.

cdr3_aa,d_call,v_call,j_call
ASSYSNEASVYYEQY,-,TRBV6-8,TRBJ2-7
SARQVLGEQF,-,TRBV20-1,TRBJ2-1
ASSSSNTGELF,-,TRBV6-6,TRBJ2-2
ASSLEGPSYGYT,-,TRBV7-2,TRBJ1-2
SAHLAGGRETQY,TRBD2,TRBV20-1,TRBJ2-5
SARWGGVNTEAF,-,TRBV20-1,TRBJ1-1
SARAPRDNSPLH,-,TRBV20-1,TRBJ1-6
SVSGGTYEQY,TRBD2,TRBV20-1,TRBJ2-7
ASSRRAGSLVDTQY,TRBD2,TRBV6-1,TRBJ2-3
ASSGRERFREQY,-,TRBV6-1,TRBJ2-7
ASSPGTSGSTQY,TRBD2,TRBV9,TRBJ2-3
ASSLVAATYNEQF,-,TRBV5-4,TRBJ2-1
ASSLLGWTEAF,-,TRBV27,TRBJ1-1
ASRPQGTYNEQF,-,TRBV28,TRBJ2-1
ASSLSSNSNEKLF,-,TRBV5-4,TRBJ1-4
ASSPGLAFDEQF,TRBD2,TRBV5-1,TRBJ2-1
SADRGEQF,TRBD1,TRBV29-1,TRBJ2-1
ASSSQGTGGDEQF,TRBD1,TRBV7-2,TRBJ2-1
ASIAREGGVSTEAF,-,TRBV25-1,TRBJ1-1
ASSLTPGRDGYT,-,TRBV5-1,TRBJ1-2
ASSPLDRVTEAF,TRBD1,TRBV7-9,TRBJ1-1
ASSLRLAGEGGELF,TRBD2,TRBV5-1,TRBJ2-2
ASTSTAQETQY,-,TRBV6-1,TRBJ2-5
ASSLLANSAGELF,-,TRBV5-1,TRBJ2-2